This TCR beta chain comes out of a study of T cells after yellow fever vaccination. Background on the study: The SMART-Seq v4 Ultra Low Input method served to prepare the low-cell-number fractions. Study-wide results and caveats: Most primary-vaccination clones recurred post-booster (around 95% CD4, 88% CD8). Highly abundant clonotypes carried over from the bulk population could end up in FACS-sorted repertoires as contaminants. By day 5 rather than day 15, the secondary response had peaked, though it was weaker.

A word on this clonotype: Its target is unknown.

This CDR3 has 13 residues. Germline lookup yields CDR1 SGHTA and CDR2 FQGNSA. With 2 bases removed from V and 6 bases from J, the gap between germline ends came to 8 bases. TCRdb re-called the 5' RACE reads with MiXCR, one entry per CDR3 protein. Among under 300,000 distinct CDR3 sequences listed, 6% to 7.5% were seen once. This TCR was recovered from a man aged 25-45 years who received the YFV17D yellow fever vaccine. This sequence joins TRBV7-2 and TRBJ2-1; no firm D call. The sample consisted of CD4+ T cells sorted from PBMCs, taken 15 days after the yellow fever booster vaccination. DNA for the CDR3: TGTGCCAGCAGCTTAAACTCCCTCAATGAGCAGTTCTTC. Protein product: CASSLNSLNEQFF.